This TCR beta chain was identified during a study of monozygotic twins with inflammatory bowel disease (dated by TCRdb to about 2019). Background on the whole study: In total, 28 monozygotic twin pairs made up the full study: 19 Danish pairs, all IBD-discordant, plus nine German pairs, of which four were IBD-concordant and five were IBD-discordant. Within discordant pairs, disease-associated traits were sought mainly by comparing IBD patients with their genetically identical healthy co-twins. Each individual had, on average, about 151 000 unique TCRalpha sequences and 181 000 unique TCRbeta sequences available for analysis. Study-wide conclusions, independent of this receptor: A decrease in TCRbeta repertoire diversity, as measured by inverse Simpson index, was observed in IBD patients compared with their healthy co-twins. Differing immunosuppressive treatments among patients may have added background noise and inter-individual variability to the repertoires. Fewer clonotypes were shared with other individuals by IBD patients than by healthy twins, most markedly in patients showing signs of disease activity. The analysis was unable to tell apart different T cell subtypes. No difference in repertoire similarity was observed between concordant and discordant twins, possibly owing to limited statistical power. No single strong signal or clonotype linked to IBD turned up in the results, so the idea that one exists was not supported.

A roughly 2.5 ml peripheral blood sample was drawn into PAXgene tubes per donor and stored at -80°C. Without any T cell sorting, total RNA was extracted from whole blood using the PAXgene blood miRNA kit on an automated QIAcube. Peripheral blood from monozygotic twin pairs concordant or discordant for inflammatory bowel disease was subjected to deep TCRalpha and TCRbeta repertoire profiling with unique molecular barcoding. Smoking habits were recorded for all twin pairs, with individuals classified as current, former or never smokers. Note on this clonotype: It lacks a known antigen.

Inclusive of the bounding cysteine and phenylalanine, the CDR3 is 15 residues long. There is no recorded DNA. Library preparation was by 5' RACE. The input for every TCR library was 3,500 to 4,500 ng of total RNA. For each sample, cDNA was synthesized in eight separate reactions using SMARTScribe reverse transcriptase. During cDNA synthesis, template switching introduced unique molecular identifiers that contained a 6-nucleotide sample barcode. TCRalpha and TCRbeta cDNA was amplified by two nested PCRs of 16 and 9 cycles, with bead purification after each PCR. Before amplification, the cDNA was treated with uracil DNA-glycosylase and purified using the QIAquick PCR purification kit. In the second PCR, Illumina TruSeq-compatible adapters and sample-specific barcodes were added. Library quality and concentration were checked on TapeStation and Qubit, and libraries were pooled at around 5.3 ng each. Pooled libraries were sequenced on an Illumina HiSeq2500 single-index Rapid Run with 2 x 100 bp reads and custom sequencing primers. Turning to the authors' computational methods: UMI-based consensus assembly with MiGEC version 1.2.6 was used to correct PCR and sequencing errors. V(D)J alignment, clonotype assembly and CDR3 extraction were performed with MiXCR version 2.1.1. To normalise gene usage, clonotype sharing and MAIT/NKT TCR abundance, the analysis used the top 1000, 10 000 and 20 000 clonotypes per sample. After downsampling to 27 000 UMIs, diversity was calculated as the inverse Simpson index using the vegan R package. Paired Mann-Whitney U tests were applied to discordant twin pairs, and Benjamini-Hochberg correction was used for multiple testing. TCRdb reprocessed the reads and lists each CDR3 protein sequence as a single entry, with no DNA. The V and J calls and clone size come from TCRdb's table, not from the authors' own analysis. The table kept for this sample lists some 150,000 distinct CDR3 sequences. The top ten constitute 2.4% of the sample.

Sequencing was performed on blood. This receptor was taken from a human donor with ulcerative colitis or Crohn's disease, or a healthy co-twin of an affected twin (not recorded which). The chain is made from TRBV12-3 or TRBV12-4 and TRBJ1-4; with no DNA, the TCRdb D assignment of TRBD1 cannot be verified. For the CDR3, the sequence is CASSLFRGTNEKLFF.